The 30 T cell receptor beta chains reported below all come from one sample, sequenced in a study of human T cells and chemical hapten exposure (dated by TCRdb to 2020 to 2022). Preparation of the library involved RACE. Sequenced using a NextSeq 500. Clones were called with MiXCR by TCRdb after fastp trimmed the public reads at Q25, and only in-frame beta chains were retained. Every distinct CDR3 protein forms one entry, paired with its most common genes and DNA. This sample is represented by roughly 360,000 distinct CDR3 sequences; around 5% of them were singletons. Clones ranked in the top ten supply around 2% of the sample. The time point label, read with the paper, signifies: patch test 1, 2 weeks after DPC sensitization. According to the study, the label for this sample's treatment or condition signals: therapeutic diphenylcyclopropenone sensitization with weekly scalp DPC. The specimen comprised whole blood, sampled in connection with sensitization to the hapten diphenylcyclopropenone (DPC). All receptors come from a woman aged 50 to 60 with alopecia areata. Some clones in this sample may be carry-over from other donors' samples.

CDR3 region: CASSVRDGSYEQYF. CDR3 sequence (DNA): TGCGCCAGCAGCGTCCGGGACGGTTCCTACGAGCAGTACTTC. The chain recombines TRBV4-3 with TRBJ2-7; D might be TRBD1 or TRBD2, each matching 5 bases. The length of the CDR3 is 14 residues. The V and J ends lost 5 bases and 1 base respectively, with 12 bases between them. Germline V CDR1 and CDR2: LGHNA, YSLEER.

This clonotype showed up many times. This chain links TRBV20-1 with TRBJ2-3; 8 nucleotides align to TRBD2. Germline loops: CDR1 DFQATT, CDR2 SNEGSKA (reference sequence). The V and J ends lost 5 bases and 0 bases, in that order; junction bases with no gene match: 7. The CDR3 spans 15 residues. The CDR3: CSAGERGPSTDTQYF. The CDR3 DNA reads TGCAGTGCTGGCGAGCGGGGGCCCAGCACAGATACGCAGTATTTT.

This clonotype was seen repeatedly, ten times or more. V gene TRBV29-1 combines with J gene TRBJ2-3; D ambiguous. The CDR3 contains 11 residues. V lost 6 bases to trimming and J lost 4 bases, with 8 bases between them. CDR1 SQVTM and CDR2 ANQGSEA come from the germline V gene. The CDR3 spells CSVPLADTQYF. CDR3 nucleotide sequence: TGCAGCGTCCCCCTGGCAGATACGCAGTATTTT.

CDR3 sequence: CASSSYRGGDNQPQHF. CDR3 nucleotides: TGTGCCAGCAGCTCGTACAGGGGGGGTGACAATCAGCCCCAGCATTTT. This chain uses TRBV7-2 with TRBJ1-5, with TRBD1 matching over 8 bases. Germline CDR1 reads SGHTA; CDR2 reads FQGNSA. CDR3 size: 16 residues. Losses at the gene ends were 4 bases for V and 3 bases for J; bases not matched to a gene: 8.

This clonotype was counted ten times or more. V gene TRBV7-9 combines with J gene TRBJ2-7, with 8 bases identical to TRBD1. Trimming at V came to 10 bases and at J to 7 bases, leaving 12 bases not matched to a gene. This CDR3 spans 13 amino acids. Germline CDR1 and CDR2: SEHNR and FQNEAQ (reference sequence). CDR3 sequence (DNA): TGTGCCACCGACGTCGGGACAGGTGCTGAGCAGTACTTC. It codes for CATDVGTGAEQYF.

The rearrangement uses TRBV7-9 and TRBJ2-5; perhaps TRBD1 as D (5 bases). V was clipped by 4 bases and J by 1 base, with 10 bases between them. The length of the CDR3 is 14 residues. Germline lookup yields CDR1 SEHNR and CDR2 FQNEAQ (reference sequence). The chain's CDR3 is CASSSEQAQETQYF. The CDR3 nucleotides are TGTGCCAGCAGCTCCGAACAGGCCCAAGAGACCCAGTACTTC.

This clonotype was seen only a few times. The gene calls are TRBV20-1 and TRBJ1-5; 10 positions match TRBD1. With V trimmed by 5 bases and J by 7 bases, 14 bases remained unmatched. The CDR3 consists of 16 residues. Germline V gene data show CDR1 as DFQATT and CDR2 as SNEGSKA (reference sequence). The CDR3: CSAQGTGVTVGQPQHF. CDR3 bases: TGCAGTGCTCAAGGGACAGGGGTGACTGTAGGGCAGCCCCAGCATTTT.

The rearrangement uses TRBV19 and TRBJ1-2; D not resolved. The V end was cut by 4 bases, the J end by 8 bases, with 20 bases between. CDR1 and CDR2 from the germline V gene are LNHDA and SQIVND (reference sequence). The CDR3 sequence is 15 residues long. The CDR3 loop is CASSTTGGLLGGYTF. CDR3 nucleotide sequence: TGTGCCAGTAGTACTACGGGAGGGTTGTTGGGAGGCTACACCTTC.

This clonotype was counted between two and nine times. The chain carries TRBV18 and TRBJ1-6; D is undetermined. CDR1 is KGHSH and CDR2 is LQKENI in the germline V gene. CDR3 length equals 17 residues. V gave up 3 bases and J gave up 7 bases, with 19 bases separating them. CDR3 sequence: CASSPNRAKTLNSPLHF. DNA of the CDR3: TGTGCCAGCTCACCCAACCGGGCCAAGACACTGAATTCACCCCTCCACTTT.

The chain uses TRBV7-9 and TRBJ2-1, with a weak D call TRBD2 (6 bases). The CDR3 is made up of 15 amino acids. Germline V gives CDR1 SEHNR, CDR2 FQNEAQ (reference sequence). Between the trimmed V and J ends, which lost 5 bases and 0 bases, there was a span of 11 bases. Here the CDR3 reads CASSGLAPSYNEQFF. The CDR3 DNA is TGTGCCAGCAGCGGGCTAGCGCCCTCCTACAATGAGCAGTTCTTC.

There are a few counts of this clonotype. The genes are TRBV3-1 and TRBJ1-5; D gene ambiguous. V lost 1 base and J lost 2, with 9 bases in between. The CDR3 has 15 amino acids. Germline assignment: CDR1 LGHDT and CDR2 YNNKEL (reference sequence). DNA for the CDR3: TGTGCCAGCAGCCAAGGAGGGTTGGGCAATCAGCCCCAGCATTTT. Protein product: CASSQGGLGNQPQHF.

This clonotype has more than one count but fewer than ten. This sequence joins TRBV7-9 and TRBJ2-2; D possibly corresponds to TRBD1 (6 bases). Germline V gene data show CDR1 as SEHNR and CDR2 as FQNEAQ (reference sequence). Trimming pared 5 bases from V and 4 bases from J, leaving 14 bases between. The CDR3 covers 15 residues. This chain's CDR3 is CASSLWTESTGELFF. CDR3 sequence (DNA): TGTGCCAGCAGCCTTTGGACAGAATCCACCGGGGAGCTGTTTTTT.

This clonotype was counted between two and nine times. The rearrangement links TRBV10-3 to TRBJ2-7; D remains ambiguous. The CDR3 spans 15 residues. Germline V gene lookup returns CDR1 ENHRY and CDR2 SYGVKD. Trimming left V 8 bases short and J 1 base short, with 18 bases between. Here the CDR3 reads CAILIEQSSSYEQYF. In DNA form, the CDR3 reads TGTGCCATCCTTATCGAGCAGTCAAGTTCCTACGAGCAGTACTTC.

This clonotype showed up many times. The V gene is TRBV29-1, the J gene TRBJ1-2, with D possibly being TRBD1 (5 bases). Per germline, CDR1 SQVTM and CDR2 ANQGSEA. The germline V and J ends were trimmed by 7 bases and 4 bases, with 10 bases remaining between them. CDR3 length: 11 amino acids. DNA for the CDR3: TGCAGCGCTGGACAAAGCTATGGCTACACCTTC. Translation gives CSAGQSYGYTF.

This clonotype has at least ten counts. The CDR3 sequence is CSVGRTQNTEAFF. For the CDR3, the DNA is TGCAGCGTTGGCCGGACTCAGAACACTGAAGCTTTCTTT. The gene calls are TRBV29-1 and TRBJ1-1; D unclear. Germline-derived CDR1 and CDR2 are SQVTM and ANQGSEA. V shed 4 bases and J shed 1 base, with 10 bases lying between them. The CDR3 extends over 13 amino acids.

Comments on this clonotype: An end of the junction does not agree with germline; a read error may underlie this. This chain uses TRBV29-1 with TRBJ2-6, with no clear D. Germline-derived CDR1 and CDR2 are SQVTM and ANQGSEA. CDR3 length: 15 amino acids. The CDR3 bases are TGCAGCATTGAAGATTGGAAGGCTGGGGCCAACGTCCTGACTTTC. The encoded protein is CSIEDWKAGANVLTF.

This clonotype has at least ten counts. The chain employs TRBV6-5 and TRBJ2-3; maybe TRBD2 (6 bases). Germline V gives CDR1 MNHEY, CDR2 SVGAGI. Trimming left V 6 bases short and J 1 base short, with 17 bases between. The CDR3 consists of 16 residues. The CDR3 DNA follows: TGTGCCAGCAGGGGCCCATTGGGCGGGGGCACAGATACGCAGTATTTT. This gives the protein CASRGPLGGGTDTQYF.

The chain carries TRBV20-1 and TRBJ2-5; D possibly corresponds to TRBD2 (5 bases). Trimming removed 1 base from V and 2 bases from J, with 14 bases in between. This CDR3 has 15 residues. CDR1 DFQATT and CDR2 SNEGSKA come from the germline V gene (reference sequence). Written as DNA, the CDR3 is TGCAGTGCTAGAGTTGGTAGCGCGAATCAAGAGACCCAGTACTTC. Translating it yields CSARVGSANQETQYF.

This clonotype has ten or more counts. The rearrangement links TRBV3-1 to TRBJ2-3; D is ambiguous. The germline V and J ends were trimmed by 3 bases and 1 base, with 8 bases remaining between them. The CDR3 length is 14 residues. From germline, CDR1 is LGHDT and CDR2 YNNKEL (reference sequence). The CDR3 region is CASSQGARTDTQYF. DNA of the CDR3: TGTGCCAGCAGCCAGGGCGCTCGCACAGATACGCAGTATTTT.

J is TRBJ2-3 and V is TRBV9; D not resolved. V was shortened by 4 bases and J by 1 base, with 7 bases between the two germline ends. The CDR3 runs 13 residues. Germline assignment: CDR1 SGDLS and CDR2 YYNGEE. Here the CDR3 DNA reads TGTGCCAGCAGCACCCCGGGCACAGATACGCAGTATTTT. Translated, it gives CASSTPGTDTQYF.

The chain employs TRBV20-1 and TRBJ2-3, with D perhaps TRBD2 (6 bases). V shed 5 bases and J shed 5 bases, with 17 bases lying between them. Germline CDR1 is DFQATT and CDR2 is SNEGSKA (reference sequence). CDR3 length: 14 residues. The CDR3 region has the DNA TGCAGTGCTCAGGCGGGGTTTGGAGGAGATACGCAGTATTTT. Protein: CSAQAGFGGDTQYF.

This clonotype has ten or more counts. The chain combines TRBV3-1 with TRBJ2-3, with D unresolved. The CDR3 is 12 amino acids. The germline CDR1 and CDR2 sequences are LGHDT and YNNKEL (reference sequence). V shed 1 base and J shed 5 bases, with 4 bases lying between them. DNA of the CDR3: TGTGCCAGCAGCCAAGTCCAAGATACGCAGTATTTT. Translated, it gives CASSQVQDTQYF.

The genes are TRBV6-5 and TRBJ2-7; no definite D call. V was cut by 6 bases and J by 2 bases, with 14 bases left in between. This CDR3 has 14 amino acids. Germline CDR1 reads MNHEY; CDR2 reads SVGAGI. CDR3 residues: CASSPPSAPYEQYF. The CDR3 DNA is TGTGCCAGCAGCCCGCCTTCGGCCCCCTACGAGCAGTACTTC.

The CDR3 here is CSARGLAGGYEQYF. CDR3 nucleotides: TGCAGTGCTAGAGGACTAGCGGGAGGTTACGAGCAGTACTTC. V usage is TRBV20-1 and J usage is TRBJ2-7, with 13 bases fitting TRBD2. J gave up 4 bases and V 1 base, and 1 base lay outside the gene matches. The CDR3 totals 14 residues. Germline CDR1 DFQATT, CDR2 SNEGSKA (reference sequence).

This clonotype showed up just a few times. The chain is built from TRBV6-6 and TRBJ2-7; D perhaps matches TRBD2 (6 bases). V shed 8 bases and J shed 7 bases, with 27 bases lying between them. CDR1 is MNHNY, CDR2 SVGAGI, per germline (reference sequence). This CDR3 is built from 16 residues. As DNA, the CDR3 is TGTGCCAGCTCAGTTACCCGGGGGTCACTGTCTTGGGAGCAGTACTTC. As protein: CASSVTRGSLSWEQYF.

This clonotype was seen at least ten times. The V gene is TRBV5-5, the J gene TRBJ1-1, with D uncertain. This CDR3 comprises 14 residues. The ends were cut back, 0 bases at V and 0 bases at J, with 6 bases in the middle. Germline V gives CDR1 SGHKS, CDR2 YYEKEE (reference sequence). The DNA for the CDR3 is TGTGCCAGCAGCTTGGCCGACATGAACACTGAAGCTTTCTTT. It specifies CASSLADMNTEAFF.

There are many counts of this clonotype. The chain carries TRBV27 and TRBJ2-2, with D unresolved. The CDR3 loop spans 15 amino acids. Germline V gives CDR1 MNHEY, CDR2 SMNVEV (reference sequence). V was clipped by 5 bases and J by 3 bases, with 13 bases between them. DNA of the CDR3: TGTGCCAGCAGTGCCCAGCAAATTTACACCGGGGAGCTGTTTTTT. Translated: CASSAQQIYTGELFF.

Written as DNA, the CDR3 is TGTGCCAGTAGTACCAACAGGGGTTGGAATCAGCCCCAGCATTTT. Translated, it gives CASSTNRGWNQPQHF. V gene TRBV19 combines with J gene TRBJ1-5; 7 nucleotides agree with TRBD1. The CDR3 loop spans 15 amino acids. The V gene end was trimmed by 4 bases and the J gene end by 4 bases; junction bases not matched to a gene: 7. Germline V CDR1 and CDR2: LNHDA, SQIVND (reference sequence). Supplemented by reference TRBV19 and TRBJ1-5, the full variable domain reads DGGITQSPKYLFRKEGQNVTLSCEQNLNHDAMYWYRQDPGQGLRLIYYSQIVNDFQKGDIAEGYSVSREKKESFPLTVTSAQKNPTAFYLCASSTNRGWNQPQHFGDGTRLSIL.

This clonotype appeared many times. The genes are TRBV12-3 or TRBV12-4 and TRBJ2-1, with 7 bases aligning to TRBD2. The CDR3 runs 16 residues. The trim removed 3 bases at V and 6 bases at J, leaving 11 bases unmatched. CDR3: CASSLDPEGGANEQFF. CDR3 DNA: TGTGCCAGCAGTTTGGACCCCGAGGGAGGGGCCAATGAGCAGTTCTTC.

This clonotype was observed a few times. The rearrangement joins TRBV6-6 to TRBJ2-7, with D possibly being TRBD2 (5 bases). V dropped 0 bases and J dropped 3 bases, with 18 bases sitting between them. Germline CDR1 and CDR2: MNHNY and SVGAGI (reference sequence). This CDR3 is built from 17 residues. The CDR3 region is CASSYSSKAASHYEQYF. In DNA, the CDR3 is TGTGCCAGCAGTTACTCGAGCAAAGCGGCTTCCCACTACGAGCAGTACTTC.